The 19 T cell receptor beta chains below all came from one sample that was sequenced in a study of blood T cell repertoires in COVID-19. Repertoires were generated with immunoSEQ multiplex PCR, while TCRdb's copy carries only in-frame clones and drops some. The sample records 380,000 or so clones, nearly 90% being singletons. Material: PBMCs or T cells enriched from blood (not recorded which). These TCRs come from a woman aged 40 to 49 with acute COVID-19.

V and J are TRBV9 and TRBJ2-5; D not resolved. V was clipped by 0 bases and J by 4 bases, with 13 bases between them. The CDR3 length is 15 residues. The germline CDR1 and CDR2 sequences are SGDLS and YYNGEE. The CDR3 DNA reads TGTGCCAGCAGCGTAGGGGCCAATGTACCAGAGACCCAGTACTTC. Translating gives CASSVGANVPETQYF.

Here the CDR3 DNA reads TGTGCCATCAGTGAGTCGGTCCCGGGTCGTGGTGGAACTGAAGCTTTCTTT. It translates to CAISESVPGRGGTEAFF. The J gene is TRBJ1-1, the V gene TRBV10-3; D is uncertain. The CDR3 totals 17 residues. The V gene lost 0 bases and the J gene lost 5 bases, with 19 bases spanning the gap. Germline V CDR1 and CDR2: ENHRY, SYGVKD.

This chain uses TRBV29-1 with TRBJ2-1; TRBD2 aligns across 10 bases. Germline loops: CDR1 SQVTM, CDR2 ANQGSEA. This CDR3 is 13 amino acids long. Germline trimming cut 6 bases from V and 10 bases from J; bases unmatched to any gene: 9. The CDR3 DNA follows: TGCAGCGTACCGACTAGCGGGTTTGGAGAGCAGTTCTTC. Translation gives CSVPTSGFGEQFF.

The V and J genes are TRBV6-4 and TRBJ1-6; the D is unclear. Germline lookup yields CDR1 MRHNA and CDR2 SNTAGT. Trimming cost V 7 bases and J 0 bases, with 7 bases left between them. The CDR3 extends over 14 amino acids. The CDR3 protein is CASNRDSYNSPLHF. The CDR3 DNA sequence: TGTGCCAGCAATCGGGACTCCTATAATTCACCCCTCCACTTT.

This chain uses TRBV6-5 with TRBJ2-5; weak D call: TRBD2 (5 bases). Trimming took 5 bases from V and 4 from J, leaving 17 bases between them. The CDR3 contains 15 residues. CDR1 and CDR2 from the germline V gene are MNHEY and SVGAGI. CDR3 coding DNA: TGTGCCAGCAGTCCGCTGAGGAGGAACGGAGAGACCCAGTACTTC. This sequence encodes CASSPLRRNGETQYF.

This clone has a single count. The CDR3 DNA reads as TGCGCCAGCAGCCCGTTGACAGGGATTGGCACCGGGGAGCTGTTTTTT. Amino acids: CASSPLTGIGTGELFF. The rearrangement links TRBV5-1 to TRBJ2-2; 7 bases are shared with TRBD1. This CDR3 has 16 amino acids. The V gene's germline CDR1 is SGHRS and CDR2 YFSETQ. Trimming at V came to 4 bases and at J to 4 bases, leaving 10 bases not matched to a gene. Combining the CDR3 with reference TRBV5-1 and TRBJ2-2 gives the whole variable domain KAGVTQTPRYLIKTRGQQVTLSCSPISGHRSVSWYQQTPGQGLQFLFEYFSETQRNKGNFPGRFSGRQFSNSRSEMNVSTLELGDSALYLCASSPLTGIGTGELFFGEGSRLTVL.

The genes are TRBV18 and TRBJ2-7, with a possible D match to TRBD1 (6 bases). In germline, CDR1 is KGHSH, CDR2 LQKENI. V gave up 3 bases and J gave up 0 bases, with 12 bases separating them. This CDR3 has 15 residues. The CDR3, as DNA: TGTGCCAGCTCACCCAGGGACACGCACTCCTACGAGCAGTACTTC. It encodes CASSPRDTHSYEQYF.

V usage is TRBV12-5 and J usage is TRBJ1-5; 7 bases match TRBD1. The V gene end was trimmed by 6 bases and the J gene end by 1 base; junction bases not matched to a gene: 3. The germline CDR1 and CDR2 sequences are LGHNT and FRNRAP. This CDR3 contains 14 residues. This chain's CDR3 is CASGTGLSNQPQHF. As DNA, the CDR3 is TGTGCTAGTGGGACAGGGCTAAGCAATCAGCCCCAGCATTTT.

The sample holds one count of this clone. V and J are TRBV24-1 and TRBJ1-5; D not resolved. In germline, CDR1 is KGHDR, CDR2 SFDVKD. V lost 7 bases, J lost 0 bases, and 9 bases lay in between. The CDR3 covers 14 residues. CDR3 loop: CATSSANSNQPQHF. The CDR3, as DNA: TGTGCCACCAGCTCTGCGAATAGCAATCAGCCCCAGCATTTT.

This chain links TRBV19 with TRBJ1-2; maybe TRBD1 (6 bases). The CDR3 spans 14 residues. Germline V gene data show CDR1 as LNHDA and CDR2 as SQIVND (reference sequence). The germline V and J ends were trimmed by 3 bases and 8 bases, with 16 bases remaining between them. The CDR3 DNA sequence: TGTGCCAGTAGTATTGATACAGGGAGTTTCGGCTACACCTTC. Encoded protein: CASSIDTGSFGYTF.

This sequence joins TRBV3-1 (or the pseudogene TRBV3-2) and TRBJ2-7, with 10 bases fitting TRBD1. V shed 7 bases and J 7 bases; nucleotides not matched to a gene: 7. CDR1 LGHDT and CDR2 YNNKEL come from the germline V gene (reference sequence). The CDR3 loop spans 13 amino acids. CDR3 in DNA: TGTGCCAGCAACCGGGACAGGGGAGGGGAGCAGTACTTC. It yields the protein CASNRDRGGEQYF.

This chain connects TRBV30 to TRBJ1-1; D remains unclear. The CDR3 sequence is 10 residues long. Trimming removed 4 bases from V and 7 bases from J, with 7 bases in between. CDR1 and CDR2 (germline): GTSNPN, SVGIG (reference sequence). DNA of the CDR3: TGTGCCTGGATACAGATTGAAGCTTTCTTT. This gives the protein CAWIQIEAFF.

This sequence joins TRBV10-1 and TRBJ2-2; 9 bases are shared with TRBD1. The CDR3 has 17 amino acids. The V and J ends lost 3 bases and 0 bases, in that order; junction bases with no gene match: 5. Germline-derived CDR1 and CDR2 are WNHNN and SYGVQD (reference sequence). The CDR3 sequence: CASSDSRTGANTGELFF. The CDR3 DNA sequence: TGCGCCAGCAGTGATAGTAGGACAGGGGCGAACACCGGGGAGCTGTTTTTT.

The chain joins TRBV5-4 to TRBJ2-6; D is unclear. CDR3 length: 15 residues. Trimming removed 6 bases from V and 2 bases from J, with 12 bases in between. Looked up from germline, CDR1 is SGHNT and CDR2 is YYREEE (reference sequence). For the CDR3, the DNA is TGTGCCAGCACCATTAACACCCCTGGGGCCAACGTCCTGACTTTC. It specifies CASTINTPGANVLTF.

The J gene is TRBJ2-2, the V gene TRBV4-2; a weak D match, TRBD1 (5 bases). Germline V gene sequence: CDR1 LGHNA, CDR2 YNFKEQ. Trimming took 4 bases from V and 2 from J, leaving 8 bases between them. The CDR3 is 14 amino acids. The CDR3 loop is CASSPDSNTGELFF. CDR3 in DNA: TGTGCCAGCAGCCCTGACAGTAACACCGGGGAGCTGTTTTTT.

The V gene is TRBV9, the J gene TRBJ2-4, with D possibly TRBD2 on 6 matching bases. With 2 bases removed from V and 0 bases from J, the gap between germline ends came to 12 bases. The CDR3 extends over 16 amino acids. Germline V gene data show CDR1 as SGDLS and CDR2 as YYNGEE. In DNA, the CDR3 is TGTGCCAGCAGCGTGAGCGGGCAGCTAGCCAAAAACATTCAGTACTTC. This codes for CASSVSGQLAKNIQYF.

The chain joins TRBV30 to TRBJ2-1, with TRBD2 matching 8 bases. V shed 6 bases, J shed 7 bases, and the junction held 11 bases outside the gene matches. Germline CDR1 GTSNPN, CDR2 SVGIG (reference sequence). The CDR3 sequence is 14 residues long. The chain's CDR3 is CACTTSGAGNEQFF. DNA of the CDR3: TGTGCCTGTACCACTAGCGGTGCCGGGAATGAGCAGTTCTTC.

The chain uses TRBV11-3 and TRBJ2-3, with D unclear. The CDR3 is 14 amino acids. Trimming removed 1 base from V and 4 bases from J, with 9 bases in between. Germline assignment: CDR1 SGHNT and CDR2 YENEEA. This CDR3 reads CASSLGASSDTQYF. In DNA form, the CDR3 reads TGTGCCAGCAGCTTAGGAGCTAGTTCAGATACGCAGTATTTT.

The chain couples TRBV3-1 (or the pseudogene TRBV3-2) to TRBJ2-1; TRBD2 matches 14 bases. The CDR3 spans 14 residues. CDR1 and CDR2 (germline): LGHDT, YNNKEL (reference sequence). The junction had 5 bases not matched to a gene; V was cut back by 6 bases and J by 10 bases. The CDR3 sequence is CASRGTSGGREQFF. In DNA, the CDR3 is TGTGCCAGCAGGGGGACTAGCGGGGGACGGGAGCAGTTCTTC.